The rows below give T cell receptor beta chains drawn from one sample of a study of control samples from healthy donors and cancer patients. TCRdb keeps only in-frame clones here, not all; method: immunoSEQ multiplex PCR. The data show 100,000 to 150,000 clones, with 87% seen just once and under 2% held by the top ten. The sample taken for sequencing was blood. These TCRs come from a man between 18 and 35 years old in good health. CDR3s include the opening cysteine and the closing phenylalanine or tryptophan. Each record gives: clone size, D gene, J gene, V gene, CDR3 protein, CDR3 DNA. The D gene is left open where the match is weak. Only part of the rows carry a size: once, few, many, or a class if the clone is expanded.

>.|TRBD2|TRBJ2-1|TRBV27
CASSSWTSGYNEQFF
TGTGCCAGCAGTTCCTGGACTAGCGGTTACAATGAGCAGTTCTTC
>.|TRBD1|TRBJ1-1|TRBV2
CASSEWGTVGNTEAFF
TGTGCCAGCAGTGAATGGGGGACAGTCGGAAATACTGAAGCTTTCTTT
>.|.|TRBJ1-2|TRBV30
CAWSPYGYTF
TGTGCCTGGAGTCCTTATGGCTACACCTTC
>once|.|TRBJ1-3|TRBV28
CASDSVSGNTIYF
TGTGCCTCGGACAGTGTCTCTGGAAACACCATATATTTT
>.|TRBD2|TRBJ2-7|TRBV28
CASNLGLAGSYEQYF
TGTGCCAGCAACCTAGGACTAGCGGGCTCCTACGAGCAGTACTTC
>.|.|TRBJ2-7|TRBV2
CASSAGFNYEQYF
TGTGCCAGCAGCGCAGGGTTTAACTACGAGCAGTACTTC
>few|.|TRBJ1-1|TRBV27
CASRVLGANTEAFF
TGTGCCAGCAGGGTATTAGGGGCGAACACTGAAGCTTTCTTT
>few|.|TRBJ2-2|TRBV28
CASSFRLAKAGELFF
TGTGCCAGCAGTTTTCGCCTAGCTAAGGCCGGGGAGCTGTTTTTT
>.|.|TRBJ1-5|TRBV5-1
CASSLEGVNSNQPQHF
TGCGCCAGCAGTTTGGAGGGGGTAAATAGCAATCAGCCCCAGCATTTT
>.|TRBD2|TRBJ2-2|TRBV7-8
CASSHWTSGTNTGELFF
TGTGCCAGCAGCCACTGGACTAGCGGAACGAACACCGGGGAGCTGTTTTTT
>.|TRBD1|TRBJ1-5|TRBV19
CASMIHRGLLKIWPQHF
TGTGCCAGTATGATCCACAGGGGACTACTAAAAATATGGCCCCAGCATTTT
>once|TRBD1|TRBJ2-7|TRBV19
CASSATGNPYEQYF
TGTGCCAGTAGTGCGACAGGGAACCCCTACGAGCAGTACTTC